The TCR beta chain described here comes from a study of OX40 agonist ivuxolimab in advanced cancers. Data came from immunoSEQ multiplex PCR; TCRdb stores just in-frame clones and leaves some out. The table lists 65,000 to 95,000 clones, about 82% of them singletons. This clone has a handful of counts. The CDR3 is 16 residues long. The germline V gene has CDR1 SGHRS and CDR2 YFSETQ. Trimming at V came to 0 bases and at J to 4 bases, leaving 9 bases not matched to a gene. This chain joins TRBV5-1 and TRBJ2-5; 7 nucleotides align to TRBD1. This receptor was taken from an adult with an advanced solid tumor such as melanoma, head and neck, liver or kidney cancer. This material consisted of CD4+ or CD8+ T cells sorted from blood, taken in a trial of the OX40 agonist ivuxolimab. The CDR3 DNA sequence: TGCGCCAGCAGCTTGGGATTTACAGGGGTAGGAGAGACCCAGTACTTC. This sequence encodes CASSLGFTGVGETQYF. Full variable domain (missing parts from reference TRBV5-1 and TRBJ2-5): KAGVTQTPRYLIKTRGQQVTLSCSPISGHRSVSWYQQTPGQGLQFLFEYFSETQRNKGNFPGRFSGRQFSNSRSEMNVSTLELGDSALYLCASSLGFTGVGETQYFGPGTRLLVL.